The 18 T cell receptor beta chains below come from one sample, sequenced in a study of cytomegalovirus exposure and HLA in healthy donors. The PCR ran on 60 Vbeta and 13 Jbeta primers. The data were produced by immunoSEQ multiplex PCR, yet TCRdb's version contains in-frame clones alone and is incomplete. Found here are about 160,000 clones, around 80% of them singletons; the top ten hold approximately 2.4%. The specimen sequenced was PBMCs. Source of these receptors: a female donor in good health and CMV-seronegative.

This sequence joins TRBV4-3 and TRBJ2-1, with TRBD2 matching over 7 bases. Germline-derived CDR1 and CDR2 are LGHNA and YSLEER. The junction had 21 bases not matched to a gene; V was cut back by 4 bases and J by 0 bases. There are 21 residues in the CDR3. CDR3 protein: CASSPYNGRELLKSSYNEQFF. CDR3 DNA sequence: TGCGCCAGCAGCCCCTATAATGGGCGGGAGTTACTGAAAAGCTCCTACAATGAGCAGTTCTTC.

The chain employs TRBV2 and TRBJ1-2; no definite D call. V lost 7 bases and J 5 bases, leaving 17 bases between the germline ends. This CDR3 is 14 amino acids long. Germline V lookup: CDR1 SNHLY, CDR2 FYNNEI. The CDR3 nucleotides read TGTGCCAGCATGGCACGACGGGAGACTTATGGCTACACCTTC. This gives the protein CASMARRETYGYTF.

In this sample, this clone turned up a few times. This rearrangement joins TRBV4-2 to TRBJ2-7, with 7 bases aligning to TRBD2. V gave up 2 bases and J gave up 4 bases; unmatched junction bases: 8. This CDR3 region has 15 residues. CDR1 is LGHNA, CDR2 YNFKEQ, per germline. CDR3 sequence: CASSQRSGESYEQYF. The CDR3 coding sequence is TGTGCCAGCAGCCAAAGAAGCGGGGAAAGTTACGAGCAGTACTTC.

A note on this clone: Additional DNA sequences in this sample encode the identical CDR3. The V and J genes are TRBV19 and TRBJ1-1, with D unclear. Germline CDR1 is LNHDA and CDR2 is SQIVND (reference sequence). The CDR3 is made up of 14 amino acids. Trimming removed 1 base from V and 2 bases from J, with 8 bases in between. The CDR3 loop is CASSIGTVNTEAFF. The DNA of the CDR3 is TGTGCCAGTAGTATAGGAACAGTCAACACTGAAGCTTTCTTT.

This clone was counted a single time. The chain combines TRBV7-9 with TRBJ1-4, with D perhaps TRBD1 (5 bases). CDR3 size: 17 residues. V was cut by 4 bases and J by 3 bases, with 18 bases left in between. CDR1 and CDR2 (germline): SEHNR, FQNEAQ (reference sequence). CDR3 loop: CASSYGGPRRANEKLFF. The CDR3, as DNA: TGTGCCAGCAGCTACGGGGGACCACGCAGGGCTAATGAAAAACTGTTTTTT.

The chain carries TRBV6-6 and TRBJ2-7, with 7 nucleotides matching TRBD2. V lost 7 bases and J lost 2; bases outside the gene matches: 8. This CDR3 is 14 amino acids long. Germline V gene sequence: CDR1 MNHNY, CDR2 SVGAGI (reference sequence). The CDR3 sequence: CASMMPGGTYEQYF. The CDR3 nucleotides are TGTGCCAGCATGATGCCGGGGGGAACCTACGAGCAGTACTTC.

This chain connects TRBV27 to TRBJ2-5, with a tentative D call TRBD2 (7 bases). The end of the DNA is better explained by TRBJ2-7, so the J call may be wrong. This CDR3 region has 14 residues. The V gene's germline CDR1 is MNHEY and CDR2 SMNVEV (reference sequence). CDR3 nucleotides: TGTGCCAGCGCCTTAGGGGGGGGTAACTACGAGCAGTACTTC. This encodes CASALGGGNYEQYF.

This sequence joins TRBV5-6 and TRBJ2-2, with 9 bases matching TRBD1. J lost 7 bases, V lost 3 bases, and 4 bases had no gene match. Germline CDR1 is SGHDT and CDR2 is YYEEEE. The CDR3 spans 14 residues. CDR3 protein: CASSSGTGSGELFF. The CDR3, as DNA: TGTGCCAGCAGCTCCGGGACAGGGAGCGGGGAGCTGTTTTTT.

The V call is TRBV18, the J call TRBJ1-1; 9 bases align to TRBD1. The CDR3 loop spans 15 amino acids. The germline gives CDR1 KGHSH, CDR2 LQKENI. V dropped 3 bases and J dropped 5; count of bases not matched to a gene: 7. The chain's CDR3 is CASSPATGGQTEAFF. Written as DNA, the CDR3 is TGTGCCAGCTCACCTGCGACAGGGGGGCAAACTGAAGCTTTCTTT.

V gene TRBV7-9 combines with J gene TRBJ1-5; a possible D gene is TRBD1 (6 bases). The germline V and J ends were trimmed by 5 bases and 11 bases, with 13 bases remaining between them. CDR3 length equals 12 residues. Looked up from germline, CDR1 is SEHNR and CDR2 is FQNEAQ (reference sequence). CDR3 residues: CASSPPQGTQHF. Written as DNA, the CDR3 is TGTGCCAGCAGCCCACCACAGGGCACCCAGCATTTT.

This chain connects TRBV7-3 to TRBJ2-3; 7 nucleotides agree with TRBD1. This CDR3 has 15 amino acids. Trimming removed 0 bases from V and 6 bases from J; junction bases left unmatched: 6. Germline CDR1 SGHTA, CDR2 FQGTGA. This CDR3 reads CASSLTRDREDTQYF. The DNA of the CDR3 is TGTGCCAGCAGCTTAACCCGTGACAGGGAGGATACGCAGTATTTT.

J is TRBJ2-7 and V is TRBV7-2; perhaps TRBD2 as D (5 bases). Germline V gene lookup returns CDR1 SGHTA and CDR2 FQGNSA. V was clipped by 4 bases and J by 0 bases, with 13 bases between them. CDR3 length: 15 residues. The CDR3, as DNA: TGTGCCAGCAGCTCAGAGGAGGCTACCTCCTACGAGCAGTACTTC. Translating it yields CASSSEEATSYEQYF.

The chain links TRBV19 to TRBJ2-7; 7 nucleotides match TRBD2. The germline V gene encodes CDR1 LNHDA and CDR2 SQIVND (reference sequence). The CDR3 spans 16 residues. The junction had 18 bases not matched to a gene; V was cut back by 6 bases and J by 7 bases. This CDR3 is CASRRTVTSAVREQYF. CDR3 in DNA: TGTGCCAGTAGACGGACCGTTACTAGCGCGGTAAGGGAGCAGTACTTC.

The chain has TRBV9 and TRBJ2-2; TRBD1 matches at 9 bases. Germline V gene sequence: CDR1 SGDLS, CDR2 YYNGEE. The CDR3 extends over 14 amino acids. V gave up 7 bases and J gave up 3 bases; unmatched junction bases: 4. The CDR3 DNA reads as TGTGCCAGCGAAGGGGACAGGGACACCGGGGAGCTGTTTTTT. It yields the protein CASEGDRDTGELFF.

V gene TRBV19 combines with J gene TRBJ2-1; TRBD2 agrees at 9 bases. This CDR3 has 16 residues. In germline, CDR1 is LNHDA, CDR2 SQIVND (reference sequence). V dropped 6 bases and J dropped 8; count of bases not matched to a gene: 14. The CDR3 loop is CASRRSESGRFDEQFF. The CDR3 DNA reads TGTGCCAGTAGAAGGTCCGAGAGCGGGAGGTTCGATGAGCAGTTCTTC.

The genes are TRBV6-1 and TRBJ2-5, with TRBD2 as a possible D gene (6 bases). CDR1 and CDR2 from the germline V gene are MNHNS and SASEGT. This CDR3 is built from 15 residues. V lost 7 bases, J lost 2 bases, and 17 bases lay in between. The CDR3 coding sequence is TGTGCCAGCAACCCCGGATGGAGCGGGCAAGAGACCCAGTACTTC. Protein: CASNPGWSGQETQYF.

The chain combines TRBV29-1 with TRBJ1-3; no clear D gene. This CDR3 region has 11 residues. CDR1 is SQVTM and CDR2 is ANQGSEA in the germline V gene. Deletions cut 6 bases from V and 7 bases from J, with 10 bases between. CDR3 in amino acids: CSVATWNTIYF. CDR3 bases: TGCAGCGTCGCCACATGGAACACCATATATTTT.

The V call is TRBV9, the J call TRBJ1-2; perhaps TRBD1 as D (6 bases). CDR1 and CDR2 (germline): SGDLS, YYNGEE. Trimming pared 2 bases from V and 5 bases from J, leaving 16 bases between. The CDR3 runs 15 residues. The CDR3 region has the DNA TGTGCCAGCAGCGTTGATACAGGGTCAGGGTATGGCTACACCTTC. This encodes CASSVDTGSGYGYTF.